The 15 T cell receptor beta chains reported below all come from one sample, sequenced in a study of pediatric ulcerative colitis. Using immunoSEQ multiplex PCR, the repertoire was profiled, and TCRdb retains in-frame clones only, with some absent. The sample includes 55,000 to 80,000 clones, 77% of them seen just once. The specimen sequenced was blood. The receptors come from a boy between 10 and 17 years old with moderate ulcerative colitis.

This sequence joins TRBV6-5 and TRBJ1-5; D unresolved. Germline values: CDR1 MNHEY, CDR2 SVGAGI. Trimming removed 5 bases from V and 0 bases from J, with 11 bases in between. The CDR3 runs 15 residues. The CDR3 spells CASSTGRYSNQPQHF. The CDR3 region has the DNA TGTGCCAGCAGTACCGGACGGTATAGCAATCAGCCCCAGCATTTT.

The genes are TRBV5-1 and TRBJ2-5, with D perhaps matching TRBD1 (6 bases). Per germline, CDR1 SGHRS and CDR2 YFSETQ. Trimming took off 4 bases at V and 5 bases at J, with 21 bases between the two ends. The length of the CDR3 is 16 residues. CDR3 in DNA: TGCGCCAGCAGCCCAGGACAGCCCCTGAGTGGCGAGACCCAGTACTTC. It translates to CASSPGQPLSGETQYF.

This clone has just one count. The rearrangement joins TRBV7-3 to TRBJ2-1; D remains unclear. Germline V gene data show CDR1 as SGHTA and CDR2 as FQGTGA. The CDR3 covers 16 residues. Between the trimmed V and J ends, which lost 5 bases and 5 bases, there was a span of 19 bases. The CDR3 loop is CASSPDRTAHHNEQFF. CDR3 nucleotides: TGTGCCAGCAGCCCAGATCGGACCGCTCATCACAATGAGCAGTTCTTC.

The V and J genes are TRBV25-1 and TRBJ2-3, with a weak D call TRBD1 (6 bases). Germline V gene lookup returns CDR1 MGHDK and CDR2 SYGVNS. CDR3 length: 17 amino acids. Between the trimmed V and J ends, which lost 3 bases and 2 bases, there was a span of 18 bases. In DNA, the CDR3 is TGTGCCAGCAGTGACTCCCAGGGGATCGGGGCCACAGATACGCAGTATTTT. This sequence encodes CASSDSQGIGATDTQYF.

In its sample, this clone was seen a few times. This sequence joins TRBV5-1 and TRBJ2-7, with TRBD2 identical over 7 bases. This CDR3 is 14 amino acids long. The J segment lost 3 bases and the V segment lost 4 bases, leaving 7 bases of the junction unmatched. In germline, CDR1 is SGHRS, CDR2 YFSETQ. CDR3 in amino acids: CASSHEGRGYEQYF. CDR3 nucleotides: TGCGCCAGCAGCCACGAGGGGAGGGGCTACGAGCAGTACTTC.

The chain links TRBV6-5 to TRBJ1-3; a weak D match, TRBD1 (6 bases). The CDR3 is made up of 15 amino acids. Trimming shortened V by 4 bases and J by 1 base, and 11 bases separated the two germline ends. The V gene's germline CDR1 is MNHEY and CDR2 SVGAGI. In nucleotides, the CDR3 is TGTGCCAGCAGTTTACCAGGGGAATCTGGAAACACCATATATTTT. This codes for CASSLPGESGNTIYF.

The chain employs TRBV2 and TRBJ2-3, with D possibly matching TRBD1 (7 bases). This CDR3 has 16 residues. The V gene lost 10 bases and the J gene lost 0 bases, with 20 bases spanning the gap. CDR1 is SNHLY, CDR2 FYNNEI, per germline. The CDR3 region has the DNA TGTGCCATCTCGGGATCAGGGGGGACTAGCACAGATACGCAGTATTTT. Translated: CAISGSGGTSTDTQYF.

V is TRBV7-9 and J is TRBJ1-6, with 8 positions matching TRBD1. V shed 2 bases, J shed 8 bases, and the junction held 8 bases outside the gene matches. The CDR3 consists of 16 residues. From germline, CDR1 is SEHNR and CDR2 FQNEAQ (reference sequence). The CDR3 protein is CASSLSPQGGHSPLHF. The CDR3 DNA is TGTGCCAGCAGCTTATCACCACAGGGGGGACATTCACCCCTCCACTTT.

This chain uses TRBV19 with TRBJ1-2; no definite D call. The germline V and J ends were trimmed by 5 bases and 7 bases, with 17 bases remaining between them. Germline CDR1 LNHDA, CDR2 SQIVND (reference sequence). The CDR3 has 14 amino acids. DNA of the CDR3: TGTGCCAGTAGTCCGGTCGCCCCGGCGTCTGGCTACACCTTC. It is translated as CASSPVAPASGYTF.

J is TRBJ1-5 and V is TRBV10-1, with D possibly matching TRBD1 (5 bases). The CDR3 consists of 14 residues. Germline CDR1 is WNHNN and CDR2 is SYGVQD (reference sequence). V was clipped by 5 bases and J by 4 bases, with 12 bases between them. The CDR3 nucleotides read TGCGCCAGCAGTCCGACAGAATGGAATCAGCCCCAGCATTTT. Encoded protein: CASSPTEWNQPQHF.

This clone was detected once. The chain carries TRBV25-1 and TRBJ2-7; TRBD2 matches at 7 bases. V shed 7 bases and J 13 bases; nucleotides not matched to a gene: 13. Germline CDR1 and CDR2: MGHDK and SYGVNS. The CDR3 totals 12 residues. The CDR3 DNA reads TGTGCCAGCAATATTGGGGGGGAACCATATTACTTC. Translated: CASNIGGEPYYF.

In nucleotides, the CDR3 is TGCAGCGCGACCCTACTAGTTCCCACCGGGGAGCTGTTTTTT. Translated: CSATLLVPTGELFF. The gene calls are TRBV29-1 and TRBJ2-2; perhaps TRBD2 as D (5 bases). Per the germline V gene, CDR1 is SQVTM and CDR2 is ANQGSEA. The CDR3 extends over 14 amino acids. With 7 bases removed from V and 4 bases from J, the gap between germline ends came to 16 bases.

This clone has a single count. The chain links TRBV9 to TRBJ1-2; the D gene is possibly TRBD1 (5 bases). The V end was cut by 4 bases, the J end by 5 bases, with 18 bases between. This CDR3 region has 15 residues. CDR1 and CDR2 (germline): SGDLS, YYNGEE. DNA for the CDR3: TGTGCCAGCAGCCCTGTGGGGGTGGATGGATATGGCTACACCTTC. Its protein product is CASSPVGVDGYGYTF.

This clone showed up just a few times. The CDR3 sequence is CASSHGVGQPQHF. CDR3 sequence (DNA): TGTGCCAGCAGCCACGGGGTCGGTCAGCCCCAGCATTTT. The V and J genes are TRBV4-2 and TRBJ1-5; D remains ambiguous. With 3 bases removed from V and 6 bases from J, the gap between germline ends came to 9 bases. The germline V gene encodes CDR1 LGHNA and CDR2 YNFKEQ. The CDR3 contains 13 residues.

The chain joins TRBV5-1 to TRBJ2-3; D might be TRBD2 (6 bases). This CDR3 comprises 15 residues. V dropped 2 bases and J dropped 5 bases, with 15 bases sitting between them. Germline CDR1 SGHRS, CDR2 YFSETQ. The CDR3 loop is CASSFGGTGGDTQYF. The CDR3 coding sequence is TGCGCCAGCAGCTTCGGCGGGACTGGAGGAGATACGCAGTATTTT.